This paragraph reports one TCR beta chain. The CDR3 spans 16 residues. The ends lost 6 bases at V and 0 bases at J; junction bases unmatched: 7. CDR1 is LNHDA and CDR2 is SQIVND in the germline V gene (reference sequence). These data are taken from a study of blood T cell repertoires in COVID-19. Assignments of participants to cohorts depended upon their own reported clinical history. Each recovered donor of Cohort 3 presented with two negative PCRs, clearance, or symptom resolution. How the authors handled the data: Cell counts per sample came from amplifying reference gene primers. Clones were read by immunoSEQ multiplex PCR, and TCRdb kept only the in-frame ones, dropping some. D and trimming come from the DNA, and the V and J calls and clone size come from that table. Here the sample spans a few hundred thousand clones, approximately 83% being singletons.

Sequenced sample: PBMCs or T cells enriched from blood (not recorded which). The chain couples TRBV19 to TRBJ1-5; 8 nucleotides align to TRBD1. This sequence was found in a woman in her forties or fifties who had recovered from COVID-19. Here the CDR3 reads CASSSQGGLSNQPQHF. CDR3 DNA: TGTGCCAGTAGCTCACAGGGGGGGCTTAGCAATCAGCCCCAGCATTTT.